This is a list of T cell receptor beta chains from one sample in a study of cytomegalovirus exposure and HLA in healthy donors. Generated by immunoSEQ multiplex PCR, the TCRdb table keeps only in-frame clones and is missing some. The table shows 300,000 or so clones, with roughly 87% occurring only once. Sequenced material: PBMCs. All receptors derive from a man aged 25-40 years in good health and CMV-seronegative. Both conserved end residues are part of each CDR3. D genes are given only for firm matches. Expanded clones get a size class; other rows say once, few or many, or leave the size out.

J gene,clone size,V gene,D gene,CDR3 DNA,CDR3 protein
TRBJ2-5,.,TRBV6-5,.,TGTGCCAGCAGTTACTCGGGGGGAACATCCCAAGAGACCCAGTACTTC,CASSYSGGTSQETQYF
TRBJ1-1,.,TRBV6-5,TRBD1,TGTGCCAGCAGTTATAAGCCGACAGGGGGCACTGAAGCTTTCTTT,CASSYKPTGGTEAFF
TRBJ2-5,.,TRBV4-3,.,TGCGCCAGCAGCCAAACTTGGGCAACGGAGACCCAGTACTTC,CASSQTWATETQYF
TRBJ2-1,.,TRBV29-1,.,TGCAGCGTTGCGGCTAGCAACAATGAGCAGTTCTTC,CSVAASNNEQFF
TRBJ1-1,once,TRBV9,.,TGTGCCAGCAGCGTAACAGGGATGAACACTGAAGCTTTCTTT,CASSVTGMNTEAFF
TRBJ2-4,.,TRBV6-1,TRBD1,TGTGCCAGCAGTGAAGCAATCGGAGACAGGGGAAACATTCAGTACTTC,CASSEAIGDRGNIQYF
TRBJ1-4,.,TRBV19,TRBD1,TGTGCCAGTAGAGGGACAGGGGGTCCGGAGAAACTGTTTTTT,CASRGTGGPEKLFF
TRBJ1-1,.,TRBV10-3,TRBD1,TGTGCCATCAGGGGAACAGGGGGCGAGGCTGAAGCTTTCTTT,CAIRGTGGEAEAFF
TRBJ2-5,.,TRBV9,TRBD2,TGTGCCAGCAGCGAGGGGACTAGCGGGGCCAGGGAGACCCAGTACTTC,CASSEGTSGARETQYF
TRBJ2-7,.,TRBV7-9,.,TGTGCCAGCAGCTTATTCGGCGAGCAGTACTTC,CASSLFGEQYF
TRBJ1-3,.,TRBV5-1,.,TGCGCCAGCAGCTTCGACAGCTCCTCTGGAAACACCATATATTTT,CASSFDSSSGNTIYF
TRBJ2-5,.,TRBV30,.,TGTGCCTGGAGTGTAGGTTCGGGTTGGCAAGAGACCCAGTACTTC,CAWSVGSGWQETQYF
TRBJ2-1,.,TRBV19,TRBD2,TGTGCCAGTAATCGGGTCGTGGCGGGGGGGCAGAATGAGCAGTTCTTC,CASNRVVAGGQNEQFF
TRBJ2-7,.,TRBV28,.,TGTGCCAGCAGTACGACAGCTTACGAGCAGTACTTC,CASSTTAYEQYF
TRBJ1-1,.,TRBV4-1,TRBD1,TGCGCCAGCAGCGCGGTGACAGGGGTCTTCTCTGAAGCTTTCTTT,CASSAVTGVFSEAFF
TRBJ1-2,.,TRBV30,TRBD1,TGTGCCTGGTCGCTAACAGGGGCGTCCGATGGCTACACCTTC,CAWSLTGASDGYTF
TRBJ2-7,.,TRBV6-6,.,TGTGCCAGCAGTTACTCGGAAGCAAGGGAGTACGAGCAGTACTTC,CASSYSEAREYEQYF
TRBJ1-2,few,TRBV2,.,TGTGCCAGAGCCGGGACAAACTATGGCTACACCTTC,CARAGTNYGYTF
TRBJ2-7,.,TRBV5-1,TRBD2,TGCGCCAGCAGCTCCTATAGCGGGGCTTCCTACGAGCAGTACTTC,CASSSYSGASYEQYF
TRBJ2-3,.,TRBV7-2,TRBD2,TGTGCCAGCAGCATTCTAGCGGTGTACACAGATACGCAGTATTTT,CASSILAVYTDTQYF
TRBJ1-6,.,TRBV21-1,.,TGTGCCAGCAGCAAAGGCGGGGTTCGGTCACCCCTCCACTTT,CASSKGGVRSPLHF
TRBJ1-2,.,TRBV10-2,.,TGCGCCAGCAGTGAGTCGGTCGCAGGGTTCTATGGCTACACCTTC,CASSESVAGFYGYTF
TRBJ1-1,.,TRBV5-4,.,TGTGCCAGCAGCTTGGGTCAGGGGACCACTGAAGCTTTCTTT,CASSLGQGTTEAFF
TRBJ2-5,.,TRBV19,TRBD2,TGTGCCACTTCCCCAGCGGGGGTCCAAGAGACCCAGTACTTC,CATSPAGVQETQYF
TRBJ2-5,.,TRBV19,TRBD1,TGTGCCAGTAGTTACACCGGGACAGGGAGTGAGACCCAGTACTTC,CASSYTGTGSETQYF
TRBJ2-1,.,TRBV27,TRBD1,TGTGCCAGCAGGGCCCCGGGACAGGGCCTCAATGAGCAGTTCTTC,CASRAPGQGLNEQFF
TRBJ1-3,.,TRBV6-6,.,TGTGCCAGCAGTTACACAGCTGGAAACACCATATATTTT,CASSYTAGNTIYF
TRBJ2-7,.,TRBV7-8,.,TGTGCCAGCAGCCCTCATAGACTCGGCTACGAGCAGTACTTC,CASSPHRLGYEQYF
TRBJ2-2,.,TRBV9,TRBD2,TGTGCCAGCAGCGTGCTGGGCTCGCGGGGGGCCGGGGAGCTGTTTTTT,CASSVLGSRGAGELFF
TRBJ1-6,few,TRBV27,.,TGTGCCAGCAGTTTATTAGGGGGAAGAACACCCGATTCACCCCTCCACTTT,CASSLLGGRTPDSPLHF
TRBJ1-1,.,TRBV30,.,TGTGCCTGGAGTTTCGATACAGGGTCTGAAGCTTTCTTT,CAWSFDTGSEAFF
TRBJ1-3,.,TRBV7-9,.,TGTGCCAGCAGCTTAGGACCCGGAGCCGACGGAAACACCATATATTTT,CASSLGPGADGNTIYF
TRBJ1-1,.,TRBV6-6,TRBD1,TGTGCCAGCAGGCCAGGGGGCACTGAAGCTTTCTTT,CASRPGGTEAFF
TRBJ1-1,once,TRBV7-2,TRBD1,TGTGCCAGCAGCTTCGGACAGGCGAGGAACACTGAAGCTTTCTTT,CASSFGQARNTEAFF
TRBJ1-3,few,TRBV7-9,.,TGTGCCAGCAGCAGAAGGACAGCCGGAAACACCATATATTTT,CASSRRTAGNTIYF
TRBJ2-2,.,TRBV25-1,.,TGTGCCAGCAGTCCCCAGACACTTGCGAACACCGGGGAGCTGTTTTTT,CASSPQTLANTGELFF
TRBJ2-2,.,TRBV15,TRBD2,TGTGCCACCAGCAGAGATGGACTAGCGGGGAACACCGGGGAGCTGTTTTTT,CATSRDGLAGNTGELFF
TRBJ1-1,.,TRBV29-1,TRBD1,TGCAGCGTTGTTTCCGACAGGGCTGTGGTAGGGACTGAAGCTTTCTTT,CSVVSDRAVVGTEAFF
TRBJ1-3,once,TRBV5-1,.,TGCGCCAGCAGCCCTGGACACTTCTCTGGAAACACCATATATTTT,CASSPGHFSGNTIYF
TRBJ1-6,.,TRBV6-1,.,TGTGCCAGCAGTCCCGACAGCATAACTGGCTCACCCCTCCACTTT,CASSPDSITGSPLHF
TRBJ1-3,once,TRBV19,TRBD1,TGTGCCAGTAGTAACCGACGGACAGGGCATACTGGAAACACCATATATTTT,CASSNRRTGHTGNTIYF
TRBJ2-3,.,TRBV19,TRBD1,TGTGCCAGTAGTCCCGGACAGGTTCCTACAGATACGCAGTATTTT,CASSPGQVPTDTQYF
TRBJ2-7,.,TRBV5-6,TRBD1,TGTGCCAGCAGCTTGACCGGGACAGGGGGTCAGGTGCAGTACTTC,CASSLTGTGGQVQYF
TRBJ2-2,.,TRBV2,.,TGTGCCACCTTGCCACGGTCCGGGGAGCTGTTTTTT,CATLPRSGELFF
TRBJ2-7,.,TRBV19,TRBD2,TGTGCCAGTAGTACCGGACTAGCGGGGACATACGAGCAGTACTTC,CASSTGLAGTYEQYF
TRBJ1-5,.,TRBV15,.,TGTGCCACCAGCAGGAGAGAAGGAACAGGGAATCAGCCCCAGCATTTT,CATSRREGTGNQPQHF
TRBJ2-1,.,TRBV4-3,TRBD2,TGCGCCAGCAGCCAAGAGAAGCTCCTAGCGGGGGGTCTCAAAACTTACAATGAGCAGTTCTTC,CASSQEKLLAGGLKTYNEQFF
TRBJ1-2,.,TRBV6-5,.,TGTGCCAGCAGTTACTCGGGCAGGGTGAGCGATGGCTACACCTTC,CASSYSGRVSDGYTF
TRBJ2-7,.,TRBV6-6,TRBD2,TGTGCCAGCAGTTCCCCCGGGGGGAGCTCCTACGAGCAGTACTTC,CASSSPGGSSYEQYF
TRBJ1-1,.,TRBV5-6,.,TGTGCCACCTCCTTTTACGGAGGGAACACTGAAGCTTTCTTT,CATSFYGGNTEAFF
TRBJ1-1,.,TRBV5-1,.,TGCGCCAGCAGCTTGAGGAGGAACACTGAAGCTTTCTTT,CASSLRRNTEAFF
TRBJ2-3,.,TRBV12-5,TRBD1,TGTGCTAGTGGTTTTGGGACAGGGGGCGGTCGCACAGATACGCAGTATTTT,CASGFGTGGGRTDTQYF